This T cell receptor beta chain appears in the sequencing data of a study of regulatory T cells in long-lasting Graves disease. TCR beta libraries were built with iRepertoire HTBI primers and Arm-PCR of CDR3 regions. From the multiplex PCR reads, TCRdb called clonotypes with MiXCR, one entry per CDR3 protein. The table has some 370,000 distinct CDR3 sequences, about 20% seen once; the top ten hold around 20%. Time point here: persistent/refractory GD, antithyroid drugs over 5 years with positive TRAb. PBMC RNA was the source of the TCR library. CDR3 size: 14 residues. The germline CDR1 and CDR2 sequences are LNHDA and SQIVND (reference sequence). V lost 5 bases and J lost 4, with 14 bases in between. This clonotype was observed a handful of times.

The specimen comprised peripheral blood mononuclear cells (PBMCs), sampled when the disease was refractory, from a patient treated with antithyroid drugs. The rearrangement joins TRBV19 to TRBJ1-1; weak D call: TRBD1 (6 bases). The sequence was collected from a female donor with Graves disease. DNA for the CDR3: TGTGCCAGTAGTCCCGACGGACAGACCACTGAAGCTTTCTTT. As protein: CASSPDGQTTEAFF. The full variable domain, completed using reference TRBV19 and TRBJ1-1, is DGGITQSPKYLFRKEGQNVTLSCEQNLNHDAMYWYRQDPGQGLRLIYYSQIVNDFQKGDIAEGYSVSREKKESFPLTVTSAQKNPTAFYLCASSPDGQTTEAFFGQGTRLTVV.